Listed below are T cell receptor beta chains from one sample, sequenced in a study of cytomegalovirus exposure and HLA in healthy donors. Clones were sequenced by immunoSEQ multiplex PCR, and TCRdb holds only the in-frame ones, with some missing. This table has roughly 220,000 clones, approximately 79% appearing once. Sequenced material: PBMCs. The receptors were sampled from a man aged 45 to 65 in good health and CMV-seronegative. The CDR3 runs from the conserved cysteine through the conserved F or W. The order of the fields is clone size, D gene, J gene, V gene, CDR3 protein, CDR3 DNA. The D gene is left open where the match is weak. Some rows mark clone size as missing; the rest say once, few, many or name a class of expanded clone.

size: NA; D: NA; J: TRBJ1-1; V: TRBV7-2; CDR3: CASSFAGAPEAFF; DNA: TGTGCCAGCAGCTTTGCGGGGGCCCCTGAAGCTTTCTTT
size: few; D: TRBD1; J: TRBJ2-7; V: TRBV10-2; CDR3: CASRPGQGAYYEQYF; DNA: TGCGCCAGCAGGCCGGGACAGGGGGCCTACTACGAGCAGTACTTC
size: NA; D: TRBD2; J: TRBJ2-2; V: TRBV30; CDR3: CAWKRDYLTGELFF; DNA: TGTGCCTGGAAGAGGGACTACCTCACCGGGGAGCTGTTTTTT
size: NA; D: TRBD1; J: TRBJ2-5; V: TRBV28; CDR3: CASRQSGTGRQETQYF; DNA: TGTGCCAGCAGGCAGTCCGGGACAGGGAGGCAAGAGACCCAGTACTTC
size: NA; D: NA; J: TRBJ1-1; V: TRBV19; CDR3: CASQDRMNTEAFF; DNA: TGTGCCAGTCAAGACAGGATGAACACTGAAGCTTTCTTT
size: NA; D: NA; J: TRBJ2-7; V: TRBV29-1; CDR3: CSVVEFGHLHYEQYF; DNA: TGCAGCGTTGTCGAATTTGGACATCTGCACTACGAGCAGTACTTC
size: NA; D: TRBD1; J: TRBJ1-1; V: TRBV28; CDR3: CASRSGGNTEAFF; DNA: TGTGCCAGCCGCTCAGGGGGGAACACTGAAGCTTTCTTT
size: NA; D: TRBD1; J: TRBJ1-1; V: TRBV5-1; CDR3: CASSRGQPNTEAFF; DNA: TGCGCCAGCAGCCGGGGACAGCCGAACACTGAAGCTTTCTTT
size: NA; D: TRBD2; J: TRBJ2-1; V: TRBV5-1; CDR3: CASSLTSGHIYNEQFF; DNA: TGCGCCAGCAGCTTGACTAGCGGGCACATTTACAATGAGCAGTTCTTC
size: NA; D: NA; J: TRBJ1-5; V: TRBV11-2; CDR3: CASSGLFGARSPQHF; DNA: TGTGCCAGCAGCGGCCTTTTTGGGGCCCGATCGCCCCAGCATTTT
size: NA; D: NA; J: TRBJ1-4; V: TRBV6-6; CDR3: CASSLQGANEKLFF; DNA: TGTGCCAGCAGTTTACAGGGTGCTAATGAAAAACTGTTTTTT
size: NA; D: TRBD2; J: TRBJ2-1; V: TRBV5-1; CDR3: CASSSGTSGRIYNEQFF; DNA: TGCGCCAGCAGCTCCGGGACTAGCGGGAGGATCTACAATGAGCAGTTCTTC
size: NA; D: TRBD1; J: TRBJ1-1; V: TRBV2; CDR3: CASSTQGAPTEAFF; DNA: TGTGCCAGCAGTACCCAGGGGGCGCCCACTGAAGCTTTCTTT
size: NA; D: NA; J: TRBJ2-3; V: TRBV27; CDR3: CASSFQGWTDTQYF; DNA: TGTGCCAGCAGTTTTCAGGGGTGGACAGATACGCAGTATTTT
size: NA; D: TRBD2; J: TRBJ2-1; V: TRBV5-1; CDR3: CASGTTSGTYNEQFF; DNA: TGCGCCAGCGGCACGACTAGCGGGACCTACAATGAGCAGTTCTTC
size: few; D: NA; J: TRBJ2-1; V: TRBV7-8; CDR3: CATSERDLHEQFF; DNA: TGTGCCACTTCAGAGAGGGATTTGCATGAGCAGTTCTTC
size: NA; D: NA; J: TRBJ1-5; V: TRBV11-3; CDR3: CASSREIGENQPQHF; DNA: TGTGCCAGCAGCCGGGAGATAGGCGAAAATCAGCCCCAGCATTTT
size: few; D: NA; J: TRBJ2-7; V: TRBV28; CDR3: CASSSLHGGEQYF; DNA: TGTGCCAGCAGTTCCCTCCATGGAGGCGAGCAGTACTTC
size: NA; D: NA; J: TRBJ2-1; V: TRBV6-1; CDR3: CASSEPERQPYYNEQFF; DNA: TGTGCCAGCAGTGAACCAGAAAGACAGCCTTACTACAATGAGCAGTTCTTC
size: NA; D: TRBD2; J: TRBJ2-1; V: TRBV9; CDR3: CASSVTSGRLNEQFF; DNA: TGTGCCAGCAGCGTAACTAGCGGGAGACTCAATGAGCAGTTCTTC
size: NA; D: TRBD1; J: TRBJ1-2; V: TRBV28; CDR3: CASSPTKQGRSGYTF; DNA: TGTGCCAGCAGTCCGACCAAACAGGGGCGGAGTGGCTACACCTTC
size: few; D: NA; J: TRBJ2-1; V: TRBV5-6; CDR3: CASSGLPTAGGNEQFF; DNA: TGTGCCAGCAGCGGGCTCCCGACCGCAGGTGGAAATGAGCAGTTCTTC
size: NA; D: NA; J: TRBJ1-1; V: TRBV28; CDR3: CASRSLGGGRVVEAFF; DNA: TGTGCCAGCAGAAGTTTGGGCGGGGGGCGCGTCGTTGAAGCTTTCTTT
size: once; D: TRBD1; J: TRBJ2-5; V: TRBV10-3; CDR3: CAISQGRDRDIETQYF; DNA: TGTGCCATCAGCCAAGGCCGGGACAGGGATATAGAGACCCAGTACTTC
size: NA; D: NA; J: TRBJ1-1; V: TRBV7-9; CDR3: CASSETRTRNTEAFF; DNA: TGTGCCAGCAGCGAGACAAGGACTCGGAACACTGAAGCTTTCTTT
size: NA; D: NA; J: TRBJ2-5; V: TRBV7-6; CDR3: CASRQGTGYQETQYF; DNA: TGTGCCAGCAGGCAGGGGACGGGGTACCAAGAGACCCAGTACTTC
size: NA; D: NA; J: TRBJ1-5; V: TRBV28; CDR3: CATSLGGPNQPQHF; DNA: TGTGCCACCTCGCTAGGGGGACCCAATCAGCCCCAGCATTTT
size: NA; D: TRBD2; J: TRBJ2-1; V: TRBV30; CDR3: CAYDPVPGLAGSKRFF; DNA: TGTGCCTACGACCCCGTACCGGGACTAGCGGGATCGAAGAGGTTCTTC
size: NA; D: NA; J: TRBJ2-2; V: TRBV19; CDR3: CASSLQQGTGELFF; DNA: TGTGCCAGTAGTCTACAACAGGGTACCGGGGAGCTGTTTTTT
size: NA; D: TRBD2; J: TRBJ2-3; V: TRBV7-9; CDR3: CASSLTGGLSDTQYF; DNA: TGTGCCAGCAGCTTAACGGGAGGGCTCTCAGATACGCAGTATTTT
size: NA; D: TRBD1; J: TRBJ1-1; V: TRBV6-1; CDR3: CASFFEGATEAFF; DNA: TGTGCCAGCTTTTTCGAGGGGGCCACTGAAGCTTTCTTT
size: NA; D: TRBD1; J: TRBJ2-1; V: TRBV9; CDR3: CASSVVGQGPYNEQFF; DNA: TGTGCCAGCAGCGTAGTCGGACAGGGGCCCTACAATGAGCAGTTCTTC
size: NA; D: TRBD1; J: TRBJ2-3; V: TRBV5-4; CDR3: CASSSRGIGGTDTQYF; DNA: TGTGCCAGCAGCTCCAGGGGGATAGGTGGTACAGATACGCAGTATTTT
size: NA; D: TRBD2; J: TRBJ2-3; V: TRBV10-2; CDR3: CASRQGLARTDTQYF; DNA: TGCGCCAGCAGGCAGGGACTAGCACGGACAGATACGCAGTATTTT
size: NA; D: TRBD1; J: TRBJ2-4; V: TRBV18; CDR3: CASSIQGALAKNIQYF; DNA: TGTGCCAGCTCAATCCAGGGGGCCCTGGCCAAAAACATTCAGTACTTC
size: NA; D: TRBD2; J: TRBJ2-1; V: TRBV7-3; CDR3: CASSLGTSGFYNEQFF; DNA: TGTGCCAGCAGCCTCGGGACTAGCGGATTCTACAATGAGCAGTTCTTC
size: NA; D: NA; J: TRBJ2-7; V: TRBV7-2; CDR3: CASSLYLEPYEQYF; DNA: TGTGCCAGCAGCTTATATCTGGAGCCCTACGAGCAGTACTTC
size: NA; D: TRBD2; J: TRBJ2-3; V: TRBV28; CDR3: CASRTGGSTDTQYF; DNA: TGTGCCAGCCGAACGGGGGGAAGCACAGATACGCAGTATTTT
size: NA; D: TRBD2; J: TRBJ2-7; V: TRBV7-9; CDR3: CASSLGTSGSLEQYF; DNA: TGTGCCAGCAGCTTAGGGACTAGCGGGAGTCTCGAGCAGTACTTC
size: once; D: NA; J: TRBJ2-2; V: TRBV25-1; CDR3: CASRDNANTGELFF; DNA: TGTGCCAGCAGAGACAACGCGAACACCGGGGAGCTGTTTTTT
size: NA; D: NA; J: TRBJ1-6; V: TRBV7-8; CDR3: CASSLEGQNNNSPLHF; DNA: TGTGCCAGCAGCTTAGAGGGACAAAATAATAATTCACCCCTCCACTTT
size: NA; D: TRBD2; J: TRBJ2-2; V: TRBV5-1; CDR3: CASSLMVAGYTGELFF; DNA: TGCGCCAGCAGCTTGATGGTAGCGGGATACACCGGGGAGCTGTTTTTT
size: once; D: NA; J: TRBJ1-1; V: TRBV9; CDR3: CASSAGSKNTEAFF; DNA: TGTGCCAGCAGCGCGGGGTCCAAGAACACTGAAGCTTTCTTT
size: NA; D: TRBD1; J: TRBJ1-2; V: TRBV7-9; CDR3: CASSSGQGNSGGYTF; DNA: TGTGCCAGCAGCTCCGGACAGGGAAATTCAGGAGGCTACACCTTC
size: NA; D: NA; J: TRBJ1-6; V: TRBV7-9; CDR3: CASSSGERSYNSPLHF; DNA: TGTGCCAGCAGCTCAGGGGAACGTTCATATAATTCACCCCTCCACTTT
size: NA; D: TRBD1; J: TRBJ2-7; V: TRBV27; CDR3: CASSSIPTGARYEQYF; DNA: TGTGCCAGCAGTTCTATCCCGACAGGGGCCAGGTACGAGCAGTACTTC
size: NA; D: TRBD2; J: TRBJ2-7; V: TRBV5-1; CDR3: CASSLVGSGITRGRSYEQYF; DNA: TGCGCCAGCAGCTTGGTCGGTAGCGGGATAACCCGGGGTCGGTCCTACGAGCAGTACTTC
size: NA; D: TRBD2; J: TRBJ2-1; V: TRBV7-9; CDR3: CASSRTSGRAANEQFF; DNA: TGTGCCAGCAGCCGGACTAGCGGGAGGGCCGCGAATGAGCAGTTCTTC
size: once; D: NA; J: TRBJ2-3; V: TRBV19; CDR3: CASSDRGPFSTDTQYF; DNA: TGTGCCAGTAGTGACCGGGGTCCCTTTAGCACAGATACGCAGTATTTT
size: NA; D: NA; J: TRBJ2-7; V: TRBV9; CDR3: CASSPTTRSYEQYF; DNA: TGTGCCAGCAGCCCGACGACTAGATCCTACGAGCAGTACTTC
size: NA; D: TRBD2; J: TRBJ2-1; V: TRBV5-1; CDR3: CASSLEPSGRNEQFF; DNA: TGCGCCAGCAGCTTGGAGCCTAGCGGGAGAAATGAGCAGTTCTTC
size: few; D: TRBD1; J: TRBJ2-7; V: TRBV15; CDR3: CATSRGSPGTAYEQYF; DNA: TGTGCCACCAGCAGGGGATCCCCCGGGACAGCCTACGAGCAGTACTTC
size: NA; D: TRBD2; J: TRBJ2-7; V: TRBV2; CDR3: CASSEDFSGRSQGAYEQYF; DNA: TGTGCCAGCAGTGAAGATTTTAGCGGGAGATCTCAGGGAGCCTACGAGCAGTACTTC
size: NA; D: NA; J: TRBJ1-1; V: TRBV5-1; CDR3: CASSLETPRTEAFF; DNA: TGCGCCAGCAGCTTGGAGACTCCGAGGACTGAAGCTTTCTTT
size: NA; D: TRBD1; J: TRBJ2-1; V: TRBV4-1; CDR3: CASSQATGRAYHNEQFF; DNA: TGCGCCAGCAGCCAAGCGACAGGGAGAGCCTATCACAATGAGCAGTTCTTC